A selection of T cell receptor beta chains follows, all from one sample in a study of blood T cell repertoires in COVID-19. Clones were sequenced by immunoSEQ multiplex PCR, and TCRdb holds only the in-frame ones, with some missing. The sample has around 59,000 clones, just over 85% seen once; the top ten hold under 5.5%. Sequencing used peripheral blood. These receptors were obtained from a man aged 60-69 years with acute or convalescent COVID-19. Each CDR3 is given with its conserved first and last residue. The D gene is left open where the match is weak. The size of a clone is reported for some rows only, either as once, few or many, or as a class for expanded clones.

cdr3_length	v_call	clone_size	d_call	j_call	cdr3_nt	cdr3_aa
12	TRBV30	few	-	TRBJ2-5	TGTGCCTGGAGCCAGGAACAAGAGACCCAGTACTTC	CAWSQEQETQYF
17	TRBV28	-	TRBD1	TRBJ1-2	TGTGCCAGCAGTTTGGGGACAGGGGCGTCCTTTAACTATGGCTACACCTTC	CASSLGTGASFNYGYTF
15	TRBV6-2/TRBV6-3	-	TRBD2	TRBJ2-2	TGTGCCAGCAGCTCACTAGCGGGAGGCACCGGGGAGCTGTTTTTT	CASSSLAGGTGELFF
18	TRBV5-1	-	-	TRBJ2-5	TGCGCCAGCAGCGGGTCTCCAGGCAACCCGGGCGGGCAAGAGACCCAGTACTTC	CASSGSPGNPGGQETQYF
15	TRBV5-1	-	TRBD2	TRBJ2-3	TGCGCCAGCAGCTCGGGACTAGCGGGAGGTGGTACGCAGTATTTT	CASSSGLAGGGTQYF
14	TRBV28	-	TRBD1	TRBJ1-5	TGTGCCAGCAGTTTACGGGACAGAGATCAGCCCCAGCATTTT	CASSLRDRDQPQHF
16	TRBV15	-	TRBD2	TRBJ2-1	TGTGCCACCTCCGTTCACGCGGGAGGGGCCTACAATGAGCAGTTCTTC	CATSVHAGGAYNEQFF
15	TRBV5-1	once	TRBD1	TRBJ1-1	TGCGCCAGCAGCTTGGGACAGGGGTTCGGCGGTGAAGCTTTCTTT	CASSLGQGFGGEAFF
12	TRBV29-1	-	-	TRBJ1-1	TGCAGCGTTGTTTTCGGGTACACTGAAGCTTTCTTT	CSVVFGYTEAFF
15	TRBV15	-	TRBD1	TRBJ1-4	TGTGCCACCAGCAGGGGGACAGGGCGAGATGAAAAACTGTTTTTT	CATSRGTGRDEKLFF
19	TRBV21-1	-	-	TRBJ2-3	TGTGCCAGCAGCAAAAGGTGCAGGGGGACCTTCCTGACCACAGATACGCAGTATTTT	CASSKRCRGTFLTTDTQYF
19	TRBV5-1	once	TRBD2	TRBJ2-1	TGCGCCAGCAGCTTGGCGGGACTAGCGGGAGGATCCCTCTACAATGAGCAGTTCTTC	CASSLAGLAGGSLYNEQFF
12	TRBV7-9	-	-	TRBJ2-1	TGTGCCAGCAGCCTACCAACGGATGAGCAGTTCTTC	CASSLPTDEQFF
16	TRBV19	-	-	TRBJ1-2	TGTGCCAGTAGTAGGGCAGGTCAAAAGAGAAACTATGGCTACACCTTC	CASSRAGQKRNYGYTF
16	TRBV5-8	-	TRBD1	TRBJ2-7	TGTGCCAGCAGCTTGGGTAGGCGACAGGGCTCCTACGAGCAGTACTTC	CASSLGRRQGSYEQYF
12	TRBV12-3/TRBV12-4	-	-	TRBJ2-5	TGTGCCAGCAGCCGTGACCCGGGGACCCAGTACTTC	CASSRDPGTQYF
15	TRBV10-3	-	TRBD2	TRBJ2-1	TGTGCCATCAGAGGACTAGCGGGTCCCCACAATGAGCAGTTCTTC	CAIRGLAGPHNEQFF
15	TRBV27	once	-	TRBJ2-5	TGTGCCAGCAGACGTGGGCCCCGGGGAATGGAGACCCAGTACTTC	CASRRGPRGMETQYF
15	TRBV9	-	-	TRBJ1-3	TGTGCCAGCAGCGTAACGGGAACCTCTGGAAACACCATATATTTT	CASSVTGTSGNTIYF
15	TRBV3-1/TRBV3-2	-	TRBD1	TRBJ2-2	TGTGCCAGCAGCCTAGGACAGGGTAACACCGGGGAGCTGTTTTTT	CASSLGQGNTGELFF
17	TRBV12-5	once	-	TRBJ2-5	TGTGCTAGTGGTGGGGAGGGGGGGACCCTCGGGCAAGAGACCCAGTACTTC	CASGGEGGTLGQETQYF
14	TRBV5-1	-	-	TRBJ1-1	TGCGCCAGCAGTTCAGGGGCAGGGAGTACTGAAGCTTTCTTT	CASSSGAGSTEAFF
16	TRBV18	-	TRBD1	TRBJ1-5	TGTGCCAGCTCACCACCGGGACAGGGGGCGTTCGGGCCCCAGCATTTT	CASSPPGQGAFGPQHF
15	TRBV19	once	TRBD1	TRBJ1-3	TGTGCCAGTAGCCGAACAGGGGACCCTGGAAACACCATATATTTT	CASSRTGDPGNTIYF
20	TRBV24-1	-	TRBD2	TRBJ2-7	TGTGCCACCAGTGATTTGCACGCTAGCGGACCACACCACGGGTCCTACGAGCAGTACTTC	CATSDLHASGPHHGSYEQYF
13	TRBV10-3	-	-	TRBJ1-2	TGTGCCATCAGGAAAGAGGACAACCGCGGCTACACCTTC	CAIRKEDNRGYTF
12	TRBV5-1	few	TRBD1	TRBJ1-4	TGCGCCAGCTCCGGACAGGGGGAAAAACTGTTTTTT	CASSGQGEKLFF
17	TRBV27	-	-	TRBJ2-7	TGTGCCAGCAGTCCCTCCCCGGGGTTTCTTAGCTCCTACGAGCAGTACTTC	CASSPSPGFLSSYEQYF
14	TRBV6-5	-	TRBD2	TRBJ2-1	TGTGCCAGCACTCAGATGCGGGAGAGCAATGAGCAGTTCTTC	CASTQMRESNEQFF
15	TRBV18	-	TRBD1	TRBJ2-5	TGTGCCAGCTCACCGACTACAGGGGACCAAGAGACCCAGTACTTC	CASSPTTGDQETQYF
17	TRBV3-1/TRBV3-2	once	TRBD1	TRBJ2-7	TGTGCCAGCAGCCGCCCCCTTCGACAGGGTGGGTCCTACGAGCAGTACTTC	CASSRPLRQGGSYEQYF
16	TRBV3-1/TRBV3-2	-	-	TRBJ2-2	TGTGCCAGCAGCCAAGTTGGCCTGGCAGGGACCGGGGAGCTGTTTTTT	CASSQVGLAGTGELFF
14	TRBV5-1	-	TRBD2	TRBJ2-7	TGCGCCAGCACAGTAGCGGGAGGGAATTACGAGCAGTACTTC	CASTVAGGNYEQYF
13	TRBV11-1	-	-	TRBJ2-7	TGTGCCAGCAGCTTAGGGACAGCCTACGAGCAGTACTTC	CASSLGTAYEQYF
14	TRBV18	-	TRBD1	TRBJ2-7	TGTGCCAGCTCACCTTCGACAGGGGAATACGAGCAGTACTTC	CASSPSTGEYEQYF
15	TRBV6-5	-	TRBD1	TRBJ2-7	TGTGCCAGCAGGCGGACCGGGACAGGGCAAAACGAGCAGTACTTC	CASRRTGTGQNEQYF
14	TRBV27	once	-	TRBJ1-5	TGTGCCAGCAGTTTCGACAGTAGCAATCAGCCCCAGCATTTT	CASSFDSSNQPQHF
17	TRBV7-8	-	-	TRBJ1-6	TGTGCCAGCAGCTACAGACAGGCGAGCTCCTATAATTCACCCCTCCACTTT	CASSYRQASSYNSPLHF
12	TRBV3-1/TRBV3-2	-	-	TRBJ1-5	TGTGCCAGCAGCCAGGAGGGTCAGCCCCAGCATTTT	CASSQEGQPQHF
17	TRBV7-9	-	TRBD1	TRBJ2-7	TGTGCCAGCAGCCTAATAATTACAGGGGCCCCTTCCTACGAGCAGTACTTC	CASSLIITGAPSYEQYF
12	TRBV14	once	-	TRBJ2-1	TGTGCCAGCAGCCCCAGTTACAATGAGCAGTTCTTC	CASSPSYNEQFF
13	TRBV18	-	TRBD1	TRBJ1-2	TGTGCCAGCTCAGGGGACAGGGACTATGGCTACACCTTC	CASSGDRDYGYTF
14	TRBV7-9	-	-	TRBJ1-2	TGTGCCAGCAGCGCCTTACAGGGTAGGGATGGCTACACCTTC	CASSALQGRDGYTF
17	TRBV7-3	-	TRBD1	TRBJ1-1	TGTGCCAGCAGCCGAACCGGGACAGGGGGAATCGTCACTGAAGCTTTCTTT	CASSRTGTGGIVTEAFF
20	TRBV28	-	TRBD1	TRBJ1-5	TGTGCCAGCAGATCTTCTTCCGGGACAGGGGGCCGTTATAGCAATCAGCCCCAGCATTTT	CASRSSSGTGGRYSNQPQHF
14	TRBV18	-	-	TRBJ2-2	TGTGCCAGCTCACCAATCCGAGAAGCCGGGGAGCTGTTTTTT	CASSPIREAGELFF
15	TRBV5-4	-	-	TRBJ2-3	TGTGCCAGCAGCTTGGAGAGGGCCGCCACAGATACGCAGTATTTT	CASSLERAATDTQYF
13	TRBV9	-	-	TRBJ2-7	TGTGCCAGCAGGGGGCGCGCCTCCTACGAGCAGTACTTC	CASRGRASYEQYF
16	TRBV3-1/TRBV3-2	-	-	TRBJ1-6	TGTGCCAGCAGCCCGAGGGCGGGGGGGCCCAATTCACCCCTCCACTTT	CASSPRAGGPNSPLHF
19	TRBV12-5	once	TRBD1	TRBJ2-7	TGTGCTAGTGGCCGCCCCGGTCGGAAGGGGGCGACGTCCTCCTACGAGCAGTACTTC	CASGRPGRKGATSSYEQYF
19	TRBV3-1/TRBV3-2	-	TRBD1	TRBJ1-2	TGTGCCAGCAGCCAAGATGTACCCTTGGCAGGGGGCGAACCCTATGGCTACACCTTC	CASSQDVPLAGGEPYGYTF
13	TRBV27	-	-	TRBJ1-4	TGTGCCAGCAGTTTATCGAGGAGTACGAAACTGTTTTTT	CASSLSRSTKLFF
13	TRBV12-3/TRBV12-4	-	-	TRBJ1-3	TGTGCCAGCAGAACCTACTCTGGAAACACCATATATTTT	CASRTYSGNTIYF
18	TRBV7-8	-	TRBD2	TRBJ2-7	TGTGCCAGCAGCTTAGCTCGCCGACTAGCGTTAAGAGGTGACGAGCAGTACTTC	CASSLARRLALRGDEQYF
15	TRBV18	-	-	TRBJ2-3	TGTGCCAGCTCATTCCTTATGGGAGTAGCAGATACGCAGTATTTT	CASSFLMGVADTQYF
15	TRBV7-9	-	TRBD1	TRBJ1-1	TGTGCCAGCAGTGATAGACAGGGCGGGAACACTGAAGCTTTCTTT	CASSDRQGGNTEAFF
16	TRBV5-5	-	-	TRBJ1-3	TGTGCCAGCAGCTTGTGGGGGCTACCCTCTGGAAACACCATATATTTT	CASSLWGLPSGNTIYF